The 29 T cell receptor beta chains below were found in one sample sequenced in a study of blood T cell repertoires in COVID-19. Clones were sequenced by immunoSEQ multiplex PCR, and TCRdb holds only the in-frame ones, with some missing. The sample lists around 170,000 clones, around two thirds occurring once. The sequenced sample was peripheral blood. The receptors stem from a woman of 80 years or more with acute or convalescent COVID-19.

This clone came up once. V is TRBV7-2 and J is TRBJ2-7; TRBD1 might be the D (5 bases). V was shortened by 4 bases and J by 3 bases, with 10 bases between the two germline ends. This CDR3 is built from 13 residues. The V gene's germline CDR1 is SGHTA and CDR2 FQGNSA. CDR3 region: CASSSEDIYEQYF. DNA of the CDR3: TGTGCCAGCAGCTCCGAGGACATCTACGAGCAGTACTTC.

This clone was counted once. The chain recombines TRBV18 with TRBJ2-1; no definite D call. Germline CDR1 KGHSH, CDR2 LQKENI. Trimming removed 1 base from V and 0 bases from J, with 7 bases in between. The CDR3 contains 15 residues. The CDR3 loop reads CASSPRAGSYNEQFF. CDR3 coding DNA: TGTGCCAGCTCACCACGCGCAGGCTCCTACAATGAGCAGTTCTTC.

V is TRBV7-2 and J is TRBJ2-1; a weak D match, TRBD2 (6 bases). Germline CDR1 SGHTA, CDR2 FQGNSA. This CDR3 spans 13 amino acids. Trimming pared 7 bases from V and 5 bases from J, leaving 12 bases between. CDR3 coding DNA: TGTGCCAGCATCCCCGGGGGACACAATGAGCAGTTCTTC. Translating gives CASIPGGHNEQFF.

This clone has more than one count but fewer than ten. The chain links TRBV7-2 to TRBJ1-2, with a possible D match to TRBD1 (5 bases). Trimming stripped 5 bases from V and 2 bases from J, with 15 bases between. Germline CDR1 and CDR2: SGHTA and FQGNSA. The CDR3 runs 15 residues. CDR3 in amino acids: CASSENWGRNYGYTF. In nucleotides, the CDR3 is TGTGCCAGCAGCGAGAATTGGGGCAGAAACTATGGCTACACCTTC.

CDR3 in amino acids: CATQGQGAVTGELFF. CDR3 nucleotides: TGTGCCACCCAAGGACAGGGGGCTGTCACCGGGGAGCTGTTTTTT. V and J are TRBV3-1 (or the pseudogene TRBV3-2) and TRBJ2-2; the match to TRBD1 covers 11 bases. The CDR3 is 15 amino acids. Germline V lookup: CDR1 LGHDT, CDR2 YNNKEL (reference sequence). V shed 10 bases, J shed 4 bases, and the junction held 8 bases outside the gene matches.

The chain's CDR3 is CASSQQQGAENIQYF. CDR3 sequence (DNA): TGTGCCAGCAGTCAACAACAGGGGGCTGAAAACATTCAGTACTTC. The V gene is TRBV5-4, the J gene TRBJ2-4, with TRBD1 matching over 9 bases. The V gene's germline CDR1 is SGHNT and CDR2 YYREEE (reference sequence). With 5 bases clipped from V and 5 bases from J, the junction kept 8 bases outside the gene matches. The CDR3 is 15 amino acids. Supplemented by reference TRBV5-4 and TRBJ2-4, the full variable domain reads ETGVTQSPTHLIKTRGQQVTLRCSSQSGHNTVSWYQQALGQGPQFIFQYYREEENGRGNFPPRFSGLQFPNYSSELNVNALELDDSALYLCASSQQQGAENIQYFGAGTRLSVL.

V gene TRBV30 combines with J gene TRBJ2-7, with TRBD1 as a possible D gene (5 bases). Germline V gene data show CDR1 as GTSNPN and CDR2 as SVGIG (reference sequence). Trimming stripped 3 bases from V and 7 bases from J, with 10 bases between. This CDR3 contains 11 residues. CDR3 residues: CAWRGVGEQYF. As DNA, the CDR3 is TGTGCCTGGAGAGGGGTAGGGGAGCAGTACTTC. The variable domain in full, completed from reference TRBV30 and TRBJ2-7, reads SQTIHQWPATLVQPVGSPLSLECTVEGTSNPNLYWYRQAAGRGLQLLFYSVGIGQISSEVPQNLSASRPQDRQFILSSKKLLLSDSGFYLCAWRGVGEQYFGPGTRLTVT.

This sequence joins TRBV6-1 and TRBJ2-2, with 10 positions matching TRBD2. J was trimmed by 8 bases and V by 0 bases; bases with no gene match: 12. Germline CDR1 and CDR2: MNHNS and SASEGT. This CDR3 spans 18 amino acids. In DNA form, the CDR3 reads TGTGCCAGCAGTGAAGCGGGAGCGGGAGGGCTCTCAGGAGGGGAGCTGTTTTTT. Translating gives CASSEAGAGGLSGGELFF.

The V and J genes are TRBV28 and TRBJ1-2; D remains ambiguous. The V gene lost 2 bases and the J gene lost 4 bases, with 17 bases spanning the gap. This CDR3 has 16 amino acids. CDR1 is MDHEN and CDR2 is SYDVKM in the germline V gene. As DNA, the CDR3 is TGTGCCAGCAGTTTAGGGATCGGGGTTGGAGGCTATGGCTACACCTTC. Its protein product is CASSLGIGVGGYGYTF.

The V call is TRBV7-2, the J call TRBJ2-1; TRBD1 matches at 8 bases. Germline assignment: CDR1 SGHTA and CDR2 FQGNSA. V was pared by 2 bases and J by 4 bases, with 4 bases of the junction left unmatched. This CDR3 has 15 amino acids. CDR3 DNA: TGTGCCAGCAGCTTAAACCAGGGGGCGTACAATGAGCAGTTCTTC. It specifies CASSLNQGAYNEQFF.

The chain has TRBV5-1 and TRBJ2-7; the D gene is possibly TRBD2 (5 bases). Deletions cut 1 base from V and 0 bases from J, with 11 bases between. There are 15 residues in the CDR3. Germline assignment: CDR1 SGHRS and CDR2 YFSETQ. The CDR3 coding sequence is TGCGCCAGCAGCTTGAGTAGCGACCTCTCCTACGAGCAGTACTTC. Amino acid sequence: CASSLSSDLSYEQYF.

A few counts support this clone. V and J are TRBV12-3 or TRBV12-4 and TRBJ1-1; D possibly corresponds to TRBD1 (5 bases). CDR3 length: 12 residues. Trimming pared 4 bases from V and 9 bases from J, leaving 12 bases between. CDR3 nucleotides: TGTGCCAGCAGTTATGACAGCCTTAAAGCTTTCTTT. Translated, it gives CASSYDSLKAFF.

This chain uses TRBV30 with TRBJ2-7, with D unclear. Germline V gene sequence: CDR1 GTSNPN, CDR2 SVGIG (reference sequence). V was shortened by 0 bases and J by 3 bases, with 9 bases between the two germline ends. The CDR3 runs 13 residues. CDR3 in DNA: TGTGCCTGGAGTGTACTAAGGTTCTACGAGCAGTACTTC. Its protein product is CAWSVLRFYEQYF.

This clone was seen a handful of times. The chain joins TRBV7-9 to TRBJ1-2; D call uncertain. The ends were cut back, 5 bases at V and 2 bases at J, with 12 bases in the middle. Germline lookup yields CDR1 SEHNR and CDR2 FQNEAQ (reference sequence). This CDR3 comprises 14 residues. In nucleotides, the CDR3 is TGTGCCAGCAGCGAGGTAGTCCAGAACTATGGCTACACCTTC. It codes for CASSEVVQNYGYTF. Full variable domain (rest looked up from reference TRBV7-9 and TRBJ1-2): DTGVSQNPRHKITKRGQNVTFRCDPISEHNRLYWYRQTLGQGPEFLTYFQNEAQLEKSRLLSDRFSAERPKGSFSTLEIQRTEQGDSAMYLCASSEVVQNYGYTFGSGTRLTVV.

The chain couples TRBV5-1 to TRBJ1-2, with D hard to call. Germline V gives CDR1 SGHRS, CDR2 YFSETQ. V lost 1 base and J lost 8, with 15 bases in between. The CDR3 covers 14 residues. As DNA, the CDR3 is TGCGCCAGCAGCTTGTCTGGCGGGGAAATAGGCTACACCTTC. This translates into CASSLSGGEIGYTF.

The chain joins TRBV10-3 to TRBJ2-3; D is ambiguous. This CDR3 region has 12 residues. Germline V lookup: CDR1 ENHRY, CDR2 SYGVKD. The V gene lost 5 bases and the J gene lost 5 bases, with 8 bases spanning the gap. The CDR3 spells CAISPGQDTQYF. The CDR3 nucleotides read TGTGCCATCAGTCCAGGTCAAGATACGCAGTATTTT.

The chain is built from TRBV23-1 and TRBJ2-3; D may be TRBD1 (6 bases). TRBV23-1 is noted as an ORF with a role that remains uncertain. The CDR3 spans 14 residues. The germline V and J ends were trimmed by 3 bases and 5 bases, with 12 bases remaining between them. As DNA, the CDR3 is TGCGCCAGCAGTCACTCGGACAGCCTAGATACGCAGTATTTT. Translating gives CASSHSDSLDTQYF.

This clone was seen repeatedly, ten times or more. Additional DNA sequences in this sample encode the identical CDR3. The chain is built from TRBV10-1 and TRBJ2-7; D possibly corresponds to TRBD1 (5 bases). Trimming shortened V by 2 bases and J by 3 bases, and 11 bases separated the two germline ends. The CDR3 covers 14 residues. Germline V CDR1 and CDR2: WNHNN, SYGVQD (reference sequence). This chain's CDR3 is CASSEGTGVYEQYF. For the CDR3, the DNA is TGCGCCAGCAGTGAGGGAACAGGAGTCTACGAGCAGTACTTC.

The rearrangement joins TRBV4-1 to TRBJ2-3, with TRBD2 identical over 9 bases. This CDR3 comprises 16 residues. Per the germline V gene, CDR1 is MGHRA and CDR2 is YSYEKL. The V and J ends lost 3 bases and 1 base, in that order; junction bases with no gene match: 5. CDR3 nucleotides: TGCGCCAGCAGCCAGGGTAGCGGGAGTGGCACAGATACGCAGTATTTT. It encodes CASSQGSGSGTDTQYF.

J is TRBJ1-4 and V is TRBV19, with D unclear. CDR3 length: 13 amino acids. In germline, CDR1 is LNHDA, CDR2 SQIVND (reference sequence). Between the trimmed V and J ends, which lost 7 bases and 0 bases, there was a span of 6 bases. CDR3 sequence reads: CASIAATNEKLFF. CDR3 coding DNA: TGTGCCAGTATCGCAGCAACTAATGAAAAACTGTTTTTT.

The CDR3 nucleotides are TGTGCCAGCAGTTACTCCGGACAGGGGGCAGTGGATGAGCAGTTCTTC. Its protein is CASSYSGQGAVDEQFF. This chain connects TRBV6-5 to TRBJ2-1, with 11 bases aligning to TRBD1. CDR3 length: 16 amino acids. CDR1 and CDR2 from the germline V gene are MNHEY and SVGAGI. V shed 0 bases, J shed 8 bases, and the junction held 6 bases outside the gene matches.

This clone was seen more than once but under ten times. The same CDR3 also results from other DNA sequences found in this sample. The chain combines TRBV18 with TRBJ2-7, with TRBD1 matching 7 bases. The CDR3 consists of 15 residues. Germline V gene lookup returns CDR1 KGHSH and CDR2 LQKENI. The V and J ends lost 3 bases and 2 bases, in that order; junction bases with no gene match: 7. CDR3 sequence: CASSPPGQGAYEQYF. CDR3 coding DNA: TGTGCCAGCTCACCCCCTGGGCAGGGGGCCTACGAGCAGTACTTC.

The chain uses TRBV19 and TRBJ1-1; no definite D call. CDR1 and CDR2 (germline): LNHDA, SQIVND (reference sequence). V lost 3 bases, J lost 1 base, and 9 bases lay in between. This CDR3 comprises 14 residues. The CDR3 is CASSMATTNTEAFF. CDR3 DNA: TGTGCCAGTAGTATGGCGACAACGAACACTGAAGCTTTCTTT.

This clone was counted only a few times. The chain combines TRBV7-9 with TRBJ2-1; no reliable D call. Germline V gene lookup returns CDR1 SEHNR and CDR2 FQNEAQ (reference sequence). Trimming took off 1 base at V and 11 bases at J, with 9 bases between the two ends. This CDR3 contains 12 residues. The chain's CDR3 is CASSLELVKQFF. Written as DNA, the CDR3 is TGTGCCAGCAGCTTAGAATTAGTTAAGCAGTTCTTC.

The J gene is TRBJ2-7, the V gene TRBV5-1; 12 nucleotides match TRBD2. Trimming removed 4 bases from V and 1 base from J; junction bases left unmatched: 6. The CDR3 is 16 residues long. Germline V gene lookup returns CDR1 SGHRS and CDR2 YFSETQ. This CDR3 reads CASSPLAGGGSYEQYF. The CDR3 DNA follows: TGCGCCAGCAGCCCACTAGCGGGAGGAGGTTCCTACGAGCAGTACTTC.

The rearrangement joins TRBV2 to TRBJ1-3; 10 nucleotides line up with TRBD1. From germline, CDR1 is SNHLY and CDR2 FYNNEI. With 4 bases clipped from V and 7 bases from J, the junction kept 7 bases outside the gene matches. This CDR3 spans 15 amino acids. The CDR3 region is CASSGRDRGWNTIYF. The CDR3 DNA reads TGTGCCAGCAGTGGCCGGGACAGGGGTTGGAACACCATATATTTT.

This rearrangement joins TRBV7-9 to TRBJ1-1; D is possibly TRBD1 (5 bases). The CDR3 is 15 amino acids. Germline CDR1 reads SEHNR; CDR2 reads FQNEAQ (reference sequence). Trimming took off 1 base at V and 3 bases at J, with 12 bases between the two ends. CDR3 loop: CASSLETPGDTEAFF. The CDR3 DNA reads as TGTGCCAGCAGCTTAGAGACACCGGGGGACACTGAAGCTTTCTTT.

In this sample, this clone turned up a few times. This chain connects TRBV7-8 to TRBJ1-5, with 8 nucleotides matching TRBD1. CDR1 and CDR2 (germline): SGHVS, FQNEAQ. The CDR3 extends over 15 amino acids. V lost 1 base, J lost 6 bases, and 5 bases stayed unmatched. CDR3 coding DNA: TGTGCCAGCAGCTTAGGGACAGGGAGGTCTCAGCCCCAGCATTTT. Protein product: CASSLGTGRSQPQHF.

The V gene is TRBV29-1, the J gene TRBJ2-2; D remains ambiguous. From germline, CDR1 is SQVTM and CDR2 ANQGSEA. Trimming removed 7 bases at V and 0 bases at J, with 9 bases between. The CDR3 length is 13 residues. CDR3 in DNA: TGCAGCGCGAGACACCCGAACACCGGGGAGCTGTTTTTT. This codes for CSARHPNTGELFF.